A selection of T cell receptor beta chains follows, all from one sample in a study of cytomegalovirus exposure and HLA in healthy donors. Produced via immunoSEQ multiplex PCR; TCRdb's table is partial and in-frame only. Here the sample spans approximately 260,000 clones, around 88% being singletons. Sequences were obtained from PBMCs. These receptors were taken from a young woman in good health and CMV-seropositive. Both conserved end residues are part of each CDR3. D genes are given only for firm matches.

j_call v_call d_call cdr3_aa
TRBJ1-3 TRBV13 NA CASSRREDTIYF
TRBJ2-1 TRBV25-1 NA CASSARGIEGERYEQFF
TRBJ2-6 TRBV6-1 NA CASSGSGANVLTF
TRBJ2-5 TRBV21-1 NA CRGRGQETQYF
TRBJ2-2 TRBV5-1 NA CASSQQFFRDWRNTGELFF
TRBJ1-5 TRBV7-2 NA CASSLGGEGNQPQHF
TRBJ2-7 TRBV2 TRBD1 CASGRDRGYEQYF
TRBJ2-7 TRBV10-3 TRBD2 CAISESLVAGGEYDEQYF
TRBJ2-3 TRBV29-1 NA CSVSHPDTQYF
TRBJ1-2 TRBV27 NA CASSPEEGYGYTF
TRBJ2-7 TRBV5-1 NA CASSLAGSFYEQYF
TRBJ1-2 TRBV29-1 NA CSVEGRGAGDNGYTF
TRBJ2-7 TRBV6-1 TRBD2 CASSEVTSGLYEQYF
TRBJ1-1 TRBV7-9 NA CASSSLMNTEAFF
TRBJ2-5 TRBV5-1 NA CASSLIRGQETQYF
TRBJ2-1 TRBV29-1 NA CSVVTSSFSYNEQFF
TRBJ2-1 TRBV30 NA CACLWSGEQFF
TRBJ2-7 TRBV9 TRBD2 CASSVVSLAGSEQYF
TRBJ2-7 TRBV18 NA CASSPGGDGYEQYF
TRBJ2-5 TRBV2 NA CASGGETQYF
TRBJ2-3 TRBV5-1 TRBD1 CASSPRGPGQVFTDTQYF
TRBJ2-1 TRBV2 NA CASSEALSFGNEQFF
TRBJ1-2 TRBV27 TRBD1 CASRPGGGRDYGYTF